What follows are 28 T cell receptor beta chains derived from one specimen sequenced in a study of T-cell memory formation after mild COVID-19. From the 5' RACE reads, TCRdb called clonotypes with MiXCR, one entry per CDR3 protein. The sample includes 270,000 or so distinct CDR3 sequences, 16% of them seen just once. Sequenced sample: PBMCs or a T cell subset sorted from them (not recorded which). The receptors derive from a young man who had mild COVID-19 (a few samples of this study predate the infection). Cell type and time point are not known.

The V gene is TRBV7-8, the J gene TRBJ1-2, with 12 nucleotides matching TRBD1. The CDR3 runs 16 residues. Germline CDR1 is SGHVS and CDR2 is FQNEAQ. The trim removed 7 bases at V and 4 bases at J, leaving 10 bases unmatched. The CDR3 DNA follows: TGTGCCAGCACCGGCCGGGACAGGGGGCGCGGCTATGGCTACACCTTC. As protein: CASTGRDRGRGYGYTF.

This clonotype was recorded a few times. The V gene is TRBV15, the J gene TRBJ2-5; 7 nucleotides align to TRBD1. There are 14 residues in the CDR3. V lost 0 bases to trimming and J lost 7 bases; unmatched junction nucleotides: 5. Germline V gives CDR1 LNHNV, CDR2 YYDKDF (reference sequence). The chain's CDR3 is CATSRDRDSVTQYF. CDR3 DNA: TGTGCCACCAGCAGAGATAGGGACAGTGTGACCCAGTACTTC.

The chain combines TRBV5-6 with TRBJ1-3; D might be TRBD1 (6 bases). Germline V gene sequence: CDR1 SGHDT, CDR2 YYEEEE. CDR3 length: 17 amino acids. Deletions cut 4 bases from V and 3 bases from J, with 20 bases between. DNA for the CDR3: TGTGCCAGCAGCGTTGGAGGGGGAGGTTACGGTGGAAACACCATATATTTT. Its translation: CASSVGGGGYGGNTIYF.

This chain links TRBV11-2 with TRBJ2-2; D remains ambiguous. The V and J ends lost 0 bases and 6 bases respectively, with 8 bases between them. Germline CDR1 is SGHAT and CDR2 is FQNNGV. CDR3 length: 14 amino acids. DNA of the CDR3: TGTGCCAGCAGCTTAGATCCGGGTTCCGGGGAGCTGTTTTTT. Protein product: CASSLDPGSGELFF.

A few counts support this clonotype. V gene TRBV6-5 combines with J gene TRBJ2-6; 7 nucleotides agree with TRBD1. The CDR3 length is 16 residues. V was pared by 0 bases and J by 2 bases, with 1 base of the junction left unmatched. In germline, CDR1 is MNHEY, CDR2 SVGAGI. In DNA, the CDR3 is TGTGCCAGCAGTTACTCCCAGGGGGCTGGGGCCAACGTCCTGACTTTC. This encodes CASSYSQGAGANVLTF.

V is TRBV28 and J is TRBJ2-5; the D gene is possibly TRBD2 (6 bases). CDR1 and CDR2 (germline): MDHEN, SYDVKM. Trimming cost V 3 bases and J 10 bases, with 15 bases left between them. The CDR3 length is 13 residues. The CDR3 loop is CASSLADREDQYF. CDR3 bases: TGTGCCAGCAGTTTGGCCGATAGGGAGGACCAGTACTTC.

The V and J genes are TRBV5-1 and TRBJ2-3; TRBD2 aligns across 12 bases. V was pared by 4 bases and J by 7 bases, with 13 bases of the junction left unmatched. Germline V CDR1 and CDR2: SGHRS, YFSETQ. The CDR3 has 17 residues. The CDR3 DNA reads TGCGCCAGCAGCCCGGAGGGGCTAGCGGGGGGGCGCAATACGCAGTATTTT. Protein product: CASSPEGLAGGRNTQYF.

This clonotype was counted a few times. The rearrangement uses TRBV25-1 and TRBJ1-2, with a weak D call TRBD1 (5 bases). V was clipped by 3 bases and J by 4 bases, with 15 bases between them. This CDR3 spans 15 amino acids. Germline V gene data show CDR1 as MGHDK and CDR2 as SYGVNS. CDR3 loop: CASSDGRGRGYGYTF. The CDR3 nucleotides read TGTGCCAGCAGTGACGGGAGGGGCCGGGGCTATGGCTACACCTTC.

There are many counts of this clonotype. V gene TRBV3-2 combines with J gene TRBJ2-7. TRBV3-2 is labeled a pseudogene. This CDR3 region has 16 residues. The CDR3 nucleotides read TGTGCCAGCAGCCAAGATTTACCGCCTGCTACCTACGAGCAGTACGTC. Its protein product is CASSQDLPPATYEQYV.

The CDR3 DNA reads as TGTGCCAGCAGTTACTCGGTGGAGGGAAACCGCTATGGCTACACCTTC. As protein: CASSYSVEGNRYGYTF. The chain has TRBV6-6 and TRBJ1-2; D is ambiguous. CDR1 is MNHNY, CDR2 SVGAGI, per germline (reference sequence). The V end lost 0 bases, the J end lost 4 bases, and 15 bases lay between the germline ends. The CDR3 runs 16 residues.

This clonotype has only a few counts. The chain combines TRBV11-2 with TRBJ2-3; 9 nucleotides match TRBD2. This CDR3 region has 16 residues. Losses at the gene ends were 4 bases for V and 0 bases for J; bases not matched to a gene: 5. Germline CDR1 SGHAT, CDR2 FQNNGV. This chain's CDR3 is CASSYNAGGSTDTQYF. The CDR3 nucleotides are TGTGCCAGCAGCTACAACGCGGGGGGGAGCACAGATACGCAGTATTTT.

The CDR3 loop is CASSVSGGEYNEQFF. The CDR3 bases are TGTGCCAGCAGCGTAAGCGGGGGGGAATACAATGAGCAGTTCTTC. V usage is TRBV13 and J usage is TRBJ2-1, with 10 positions matching TRBD2. The CDR3 consists of 15 residues. Unmatched junction bases numbered 5, after V lost 5 bases and J lost 4 bases. Germline CDR1 PRHDT, CDR2 FYEKMQ (reference sequence).

The V call is TRBV12-3 or TRBV12-4, the J call TRBJ2-5; D may be TRBD1 (6 bases). The CDR3 length is 14 residues. Trimming cost V 7 bases and J 2 bases, with 14 bases left between them. CDR3 nucleotide sequence: TGTGCCAGCACCCTCCCAGGGGAGCAAGAGACCCAGTACTTC. It encodes CASTLPGEQETQYF.

This clonotype appeared a few times. The chain recombines TRBV5-1 with TRBJ1-1; no reliable D call. V gave up 4 bases and J gave up 0 bases, with 4 bases separating them. The CDR3 runs 12 residues. Germline CDR1 and CDR2: SGHRS and YFSETQ. The CDR3 spells CASSGMNTEAFF. CDR3 nucleotide sequence: TGCGCCAGCAGCGGTATGAACACTGAAGCTTTCTTT.

This clonotype appeared a few times. The gene calls are TRBV11-2 and TRBJ2-1, with D tentatively TRBD1 (6 bases). The V and J ends lost 6 bases and 4 bases respectively, with 10 bases between them. Germline CDR1 and CDR2: SGHAT and FQNNGV. This CDR3 has 13 residues. The CDR3 sequence is CASRLTGYNEQFF. CDR3 sequence (DNA): TGTGCCAGCAGATTAACAGGGTACAATGAGCAGTTCTTC.

This clonotype was seen only a few times. This chain joins TRBV20-1 and TRBJ1-2, with a tentative D call TRBD1 (5 bases). Trimming cost V 1 base and J 8 bases, with 20 bases left between them. The CDR3 extends over 15 amino acids. Germline values: CDR1 DFQATT, CDR2 SNEGSKA (reference sequence). DNA for the CDR3: TGCAGTGCTAGAGGGGGACCGAAACTTCTGGGGGGCTACACCTTC. Translation gives CSARGGPKLLGGYTF.

This clonotype occurred a few times. The CDR3 bases are TGTGCCAGCAGGGGACTTCCCTCTGGGGCCAACGTCCTGACTTTC. Protein product: CASRGLPSGANVLTF. The chain joins TRBV2 to TRBJ2-6; possible D gene TRBD2, 6 bases. CDR3 length: 15 residues. CDR1 and CDR2 (germline): SNHLY, FYNNEI. Deletions cut 6 bases from V and 0 bases from J, with 9 bases between.

This clonotype was detected many times. The chain links TRBV11-2 to TRBJ2-4; perhaps TRBD2 as D (5 bases). The CDR3 is 13 residues long. Germline CDR1 reads SGHAT; CDR2 reads FQNNGV. V was clipped by 4 bases and J by 1 base, with 5 bases between them. CDR3 DNA sequence: TGTGCCAGCAGCTCGGGGGCCAAAAACATTCAGTACTTC. It translates to CASSSGAKNIQYF.

This clonotype showed up just a few times. The chain links TRBV11-2 to TRBJ1-2, with 10 bases matching TRBD1. The CDR3 contains 15 residues. CDR1 is SGHAT and CDR2 is FQNNGV in the germline V gene. V shed 0 bases and J 8 bases; nucleotides not matched to a gene: 6. The CDR3 bases are TGTGCCAGCAGCTTAGATTCGGGACAGGGGCGAGGCTACACCTTC. Amino acid sequence: CASSLDSGQGRGYTF.

The chain combines TRBV11-2 with TRBJ2-1; D is possibly TRBD1 (6 bases). Between the trimmed V and J ends, which lost 2 bases and 0 bases, there was a span of 14 bases. CDR3 length: 17 amino acids. Germline V lookup: CDR1 SGHAT, CDR2 FQNNGV. Here the CDR3 DNA reads TGTGCCAGCAGCTTAAGAGGGACATTGAGCTCCTACAATGAGCAGTTCTTC. Protein product: CASSLRGTLSSYNEQFF.

This clonotype was counted only a few times. J is TRBJ2-3 and V is TRBV29-1; D is unresolved. This CDR3 has 13 amino acids. V lost 5 bases, J lost 5 bases, and 14 bases lay in between. Germline values: CDR1 SQVTM, CDR2 ANQGSEA. The CDR3 DNA sequence: TGCAGCGTTCGAGCCAGATACGTAGATACGCAGTATTTT. It is translated as CSVRARYVDTQYF.

This clonotype was counted between two and nine times. This sequence joins TRBV7-9 and TRBJ2-1; 8 bases match TRBD2. With V trimmed by 5 bases and J by 9 bases, 12 bases remained unmatched. Per the germline V gene, CDR1 is SEHNR and CDR2 is FQNEAQ (reference sequence). The CDR3 consists of 15 residues. In DNA form, the CDR3 reads TGTGCCAGCAGCGCCCCTGAGCGGGGGAGGAGTGAGCAGTTCTTC. Its translation: CASSAPERGRSEQFF. Using reference TRBV7-9 and TRBJ2-1 for the parts outside the CDR3, the full variable domain is DTGVSQNPRHKITKRGQNVTFRCDPISEHNRLYWYRQTLGQGPEFLTYFQNEAQLEKSRLLSDRFSAERPKGSFSTLEIQRTEQGDSAMYLCASSAPERGRSEQFFGPGTRLTVL.

V is TRBV4-1 and J is TRBJ2-2, with D possibly being TRBD1 (6 bases). This CDR3 has 15 residues. The ends were cut back, 1 base at V and 4 bases at J, with 10 bases in the middle. Germline V CDR1 and CDR2: MGHRA, YSYEKL. The CDR3 is CASSQGWTVTGELFF. The CDR3 DNA follows: TGCGCCAGCAGCCAAGGATGGACAGTCACCGGGGAGCTGTTTTTT.

The chain joins TRBV29-1 to TRBJ2-7; perhaps TRBD1 as D (5 bases). Germline CDR1 SQVTM, CDR2 ANQGSEA. This CDR3 is built from 15 residues. Between the trimmed V and J ends, which lost 0 bases and 0 bases, there was a span of 12 bases. CDR3 region: CSVEDRGSRSYEQYF. The CDR3 nucleotides read TGCAGCGTTGAAGATAGGGGCAGTCGCTCCTACGAGCAGTACTTC.

This clonotype was counted a few times. This chain uses TRBV11-2 with TRBJ2-7; D perhaps matches TRBD2 (7 bases). Germline V lookup: CDR1 SGHAT, CDR2 FQNNGV. V was pared by 6 bases and J by 4 bases, with 19 bases between. This CDR3 is built from 15 residues. The CDR3 sequence: CASRASRGGRYEQYF. The DNA for the CDR3 is TGTGCCAGCAGAGCGAGTAGGGGGGGGAGATACGAGCAGTACTTC.

This clonotype was counted at least ten times. The rearrangement links TRBV4-2 to TRBJ2-2, with 7 nucleotides matching TRBD1. There are 15 residues in the CDR3. CDR1 LGHNA and CDR2 YNFKEQ come from the germline V gene. Trimming cost V 1 base and J 6 bases; bases outside gene matches: 5. This CDR3 is CASSQGHRGAGELFF. In nucleotides, the CDR3 is TGTGCCAGCAGCCAAGGTCACAGGGGCGCCGGGGAGCTGTTTTTT.

This clonotype was recorded a few times. The rearrangement uses TRBV7-6 and TRBJ2-1; perhaps TRBD2 as D (6 bases). The CDR3 is 12 residues long. Germline V gene lookup returns CDR1 SGHVS and CDR2 FNYEAQ. The ends were cut back, 5 bases at V and 12 bases at J, with 14 bases in the middle. CDR3: CASSRDSPRQFF. As DNA, the CDR3 is TGTGCCAGCAGCCGGGACTCCCCTCGGCAGTTCTTC.

The chain carries TRBV7-8 and TRBJ1-5, with D possibly TRBD1 on 5 matching bases. Germline assignment: CDR1 SGHVS and CDR2 FQNEAQ. The length of the CDR3 is 15 residues. V lost 6 bases and J 5 bases, leaving 17 bases between the germline ends. CDR3 DNA sequence: TGTGCCAGCAGAATAGGGGTGGCAGGACATCAGCCCCAGCATTTT. This sequence encodes CASRIGVAGHQPQHF.